What follows describes a single T cell receptor beta chain. This CDR3 is 12 amino acids long. V lost 5 bases and J lost 6, with 13 bases in between. Germline assignment: CDR1 SQVTM and CDR2 ANQGSEA. These data originate in a study of T cell responses to AZD1222 COVID-19 vaccine. Generated by immunoSEQ multiplex PCR, the TCRdb table keeps only in-frame clones and is missing some. Of about 110,000 clones in the sample, around 92% were seen once. The starting material was peripheral blood, obtained on day 0 of AZD1222 vaccination. This sequence joins TRBV29-1 and TRBJ1-2; D not resolved. The sequence came from an adult in good health. In nucleotides, the CDR3 is TGCAGCGTTATCCTTACAGCGCATGGCTACACCTTC. Translating gives CSVILTAHGYTF.